Included here is one T cell receptor beta chain sequence, with context. Its antigen remains unidentified. No base quality values were provided; no much bigger clone lies one nucleotide off. Explained via the paper, the treatment or condition label denotes: live attenuated yellow fever vaccine strain. At each blood-draw timepoint, two biological replicates of bulk PBMCs were collected. PBMCs were isolated from peripheral blood using a standard Ficoll-Paque protocol. RNA was extracted with TriZol from bulk PBMCs, CD4 and CD8 fractions, and dextramer-positive and dextramer-negative fractions. The sample originates from a study of T cells after yellow fever vaccination (dated by TCRdb to between 2018 and 2021). With respect to the entire study: The SMART-Seq v4 Ultra Low Input RNA kit was used to prepare libraries from fractions with low cell numbers. To follow T-cell clones before and after primary and booster YFV17D yellow fever vaccination, bulk TCR alpha and beta repertoires were sequenced over time. Two healthy male donors, one aged 18 to 30 and one aged 30 to 40 years, made up the cohort. Bulk PBMC replicates and cell subsets were isolated from blood drawn at multiple timepoints before and after both primary and secondary immunization. Broad study findings and their caveats: The secondary T-cell response was found to be weaker but faster than the primary response, with a peak reached on day 5 rather than on day 15. After the booster, most clones that had expanded after primary vaccination were detected again (almost 97% of CD4 and more than 85% of CD8), suggesting broad maintenance of memory. Because abundant contaminating clonotypes from the bulk population could be contained in FACS-sorted repertoires, computational filtering was required. Because the study included only a couple of donors, the extent to which the findings can be generalized is limited. A small share of clonotypes was detected in both CD4 and CD8 compartments, with the overlap likely arising from convergent recombination.

Synthesis of TCR cDNA relied on 5'RACE template switching, a step that introduced a universal primer site along with unique molecular identifiers. Priming for cDNA synthesis came from both the TCR alpha and TCR beta constant segments. Two PCR steps were used to amplify libraries, with sample barcodes and sequencing adapters being added in the second step. Sequencing of the libraries was done on either Illumina HiSeq 2500 (2x100 bp) or NovaSeq (2x150 bp). The study's own analysis went as follows. Reads were demultiplexed and collapsed into UMI consensus sequences with MIGEC, and V(D)J alignment was performed with MiXCR. Clonotypes responding to the vaccine were identified with edgeR on replicate PBMC samples, with the criteria of FDR below 0.01 and a log2 fold change above 5 up to day 15. Each bulk clonotype received a CD4 or CD8 identity based on whether the sequenced CD4 or CD8 repertoire contained that clonotype at higher abundance. The public reads were quality trimmed at Q25 with fastp and then assembled into clones with MiXCR by TCRdb, keeping productive beta chains. Each CDR3 protein appears once, grouped with its most common genes and DNA. These V and J calls rely on TCRdb rather than the paper's analysis. This sample holds about 510,000 distinct CDR3 sequences; 20% to 25% were observed only once. Clones ranked in the top ten supply approximately 16% of the sample.

From the cysteine through the phenylalanine, the CDR3 covers 14 amino acids. CDR3 DNA only is kept here, 42 bases in frame from base 1. V gives up 4 bases and J gives up 3 bases, and the segment between their germline ends measures 13 bases. CDR1 and CDR2 were assigned from the germline V gene as SGHDT and YYEEEE. The chain employs TRBV5-6 and TRBJ1-1; TRBD1 is a weak D gene call, 6 bases matching. This receptor was obtained from a man between 18 and 35 years old who received the YFV17D yellow fever vaccine. The material was PBMCs, obtained roughly 20 days after the first yellow fever vaccination. This receptor has the CDR3 CASSPLGGYTEAFF. DNA sequence: TGTGCCAGCAGCCCCCTGGGGGGCTACACTGAAGCTTTCTTT.